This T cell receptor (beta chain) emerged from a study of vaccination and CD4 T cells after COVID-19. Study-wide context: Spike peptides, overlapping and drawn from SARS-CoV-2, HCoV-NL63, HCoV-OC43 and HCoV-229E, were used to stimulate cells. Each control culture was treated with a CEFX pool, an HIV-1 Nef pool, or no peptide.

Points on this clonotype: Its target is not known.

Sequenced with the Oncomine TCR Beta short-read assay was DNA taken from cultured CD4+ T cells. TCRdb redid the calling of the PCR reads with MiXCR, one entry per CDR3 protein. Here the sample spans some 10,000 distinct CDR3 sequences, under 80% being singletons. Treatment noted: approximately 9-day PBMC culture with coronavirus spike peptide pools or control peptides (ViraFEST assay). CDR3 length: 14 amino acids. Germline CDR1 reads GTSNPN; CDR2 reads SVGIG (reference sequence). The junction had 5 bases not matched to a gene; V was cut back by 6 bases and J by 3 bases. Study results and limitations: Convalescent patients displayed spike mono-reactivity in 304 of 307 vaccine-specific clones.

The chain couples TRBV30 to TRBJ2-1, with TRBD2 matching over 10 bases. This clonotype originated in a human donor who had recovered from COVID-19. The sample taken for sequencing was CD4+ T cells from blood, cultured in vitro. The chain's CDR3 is CACLAGAYYNEQFF. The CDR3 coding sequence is TGTGCCTGTCTAGCGGGGGCCTACTACAATGAGCAGTTCTTC. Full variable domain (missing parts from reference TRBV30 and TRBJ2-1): SQTIHQWPATLVQPVGSPLSLECTVEGTSNPNLYWYRQAAGRGLQLLFYSVGIGQISSEVPQNLSASRPQDRQFILSSKKLLLSDSGFYLCACLAGAYYNEQFFGPGTRLTVL.